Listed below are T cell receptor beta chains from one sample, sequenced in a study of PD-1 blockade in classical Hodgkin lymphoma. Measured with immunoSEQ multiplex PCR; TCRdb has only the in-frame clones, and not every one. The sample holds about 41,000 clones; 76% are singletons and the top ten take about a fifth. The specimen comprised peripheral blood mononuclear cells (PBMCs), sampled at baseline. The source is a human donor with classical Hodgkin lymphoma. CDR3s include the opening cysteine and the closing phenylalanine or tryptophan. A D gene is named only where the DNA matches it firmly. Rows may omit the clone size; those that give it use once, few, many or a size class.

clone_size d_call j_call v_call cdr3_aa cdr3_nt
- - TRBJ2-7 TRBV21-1 CASRKKGTHSYEQYF TGTGCCAGCAGAAAAAAGGGGACTCACTCCTACGAGCAGTACTTC
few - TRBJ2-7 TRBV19 CASSTPGLLDEQYF TGTGCCAGTAGTACCCCGGGACTCTTGGACGAGCAGTACTTC
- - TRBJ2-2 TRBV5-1 CASSLVGPSNTGELFF TGCGCCAGCAGCTTGGTAGGGCCGTCGAACACCGGGGAGCTGTTTTTT
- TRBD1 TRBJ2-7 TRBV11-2 CASSARVGDSYEQYF TGTGCCAGCAGCGCTAGGGTGGGGGACAGTTACGAGCAGTACTTC
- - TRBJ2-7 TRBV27 CASSFLLSSYEQYF TGTGCCAGCAGTTTTCTCTTAAGCTCCTACGAGCAGTACTTC
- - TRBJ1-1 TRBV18 CASSPAEAFF TGTGCCAGCTCACCAGCCGAGGCTTTCTTT
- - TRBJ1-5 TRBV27 CASSFTGIYQPQHF TGTGCCAGCAGTTTTACAGGGATTTATCAGCCCCAGCATTTT
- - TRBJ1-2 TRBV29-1 CSVQPGQTNYGYTF TGCAGCGTACAACCCGGACAGACTAACTATGGCTACACCTTC
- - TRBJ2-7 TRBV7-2 CASSLRQGDLSYEQYF TGTGCCAGCAGCTTACGCCAGGGAGATCTATCTTACGAGCAGTACTTC
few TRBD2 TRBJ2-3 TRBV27 CASSPIAGALTDTQYF TGTGCCAGCAGCCCAATAGCGGGGGCACTCACAGATACGCAGTATTTT
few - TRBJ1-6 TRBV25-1 CASESGPGHYNSPLHF TGTGCCAGCGAAAGTGGGCCCGGTCACTATAATTCACCCCTCCACTTT
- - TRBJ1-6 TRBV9 CASSVEAGVSYNSPLHF TGTGCCAGCAGCGTAGAGGCAGGAGTCTCCTATAATTCACCCCTCCACTTT
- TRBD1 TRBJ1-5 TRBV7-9 CASSLGSGTGWSNQPQHF TGTGCCAGCAGCTTAGGAAGTGGGACAGGGTGGAGCAATCAGCCCCAGCATTTT
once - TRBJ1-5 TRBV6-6 CASSYGGQPQHF TGTGCCAGCAGTTACGGCGGTCAGCCCCAGCATTTT
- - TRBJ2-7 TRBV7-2 CASSLETGTSEQYF TGTGCCAGCAGCTTAGAAACAGGGACGAGCGAGCAGTACTTC
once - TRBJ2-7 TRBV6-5 CASSYDLDYEQYF TGTGCCAGCAGTTACGATCTTGACTACGAGCAGTACTTC
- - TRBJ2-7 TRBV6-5 CASSSGDHYEQYF TGTGCCAGCAGTTCCGGGGATCACTACGAGCAGTACTTC
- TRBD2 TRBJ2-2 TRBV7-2 CASSLVTSASNTGELFF TGTGCCAGCAGCTTAGTGACTAGCGCCTCGAACACCGGGGAGCTGTTTTTT
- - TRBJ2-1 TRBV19 CASRNYVYNEQFF TGTGCCAGTAGGAACTACGTTTACAATGAGCAGTTCTTC
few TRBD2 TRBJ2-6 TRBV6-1 CASRETSGRADSGANVLTF TGTGCCAGCAGGGAAACTAGCGGGAGGGCCGACTCTGGGGCCAACGTCCTGACTTTC
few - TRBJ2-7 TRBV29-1 CSVEIQGRPYEQYF TGCAGCGTTGAAATTCAGGGGCGTCCCTACGAGCAGTACTTC
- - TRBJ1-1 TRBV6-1 CASTAGANTEAFF TGTGCCAGCACCGCAGGGGCGAACACTGAAGCTTTCTTT
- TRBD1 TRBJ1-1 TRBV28 CASSVIQGLTEAFF TGTGCCAGCAGTGTCATACAGGGGTTGACTGAAGCTTTCTTT
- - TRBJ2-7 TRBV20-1 CSASRVYEQYF TGCAGTGCTTCCCGGGTCTACGAGCAGTACTTC
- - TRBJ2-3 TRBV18 CASSPLLGDTQYF TGTGCCAGCTCACCACTTTTGGGGGATACGCAGTATTTT
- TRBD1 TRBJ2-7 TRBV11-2 CASSTKTGTGNSYEQYF TGTGCCAGCAGCACCAAAACCGGGACAGGGAATTCCTACGAGCAGTACTTC
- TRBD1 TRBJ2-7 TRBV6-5 CASSSRTGKQYF TGTGCCAGCAGTTCCCGGACAGGGAAGCAGTACTTC
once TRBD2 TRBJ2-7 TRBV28 CASMRTSGIYEQYF TGTGCCAGCATGCGTACTAGCGGTATCTACGAGCAGTACTTC
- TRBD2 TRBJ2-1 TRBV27 CASKGLAGGNNEQFF TGTGCCAGCAAAGGACTAGCGGGAGGGAACAATGAGCAGTTCTTC
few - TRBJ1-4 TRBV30 CAWSQQGGEKLFF TGTGCCTGGAGTCAACAGGGTGGAGAAAAACTGTTTTTT
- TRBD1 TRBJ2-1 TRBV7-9 CASTSWDREGNEQFF TGTGCCAGCACCTCCTGGGACAGGGAAGGAAATGAGCAGTTCTTC